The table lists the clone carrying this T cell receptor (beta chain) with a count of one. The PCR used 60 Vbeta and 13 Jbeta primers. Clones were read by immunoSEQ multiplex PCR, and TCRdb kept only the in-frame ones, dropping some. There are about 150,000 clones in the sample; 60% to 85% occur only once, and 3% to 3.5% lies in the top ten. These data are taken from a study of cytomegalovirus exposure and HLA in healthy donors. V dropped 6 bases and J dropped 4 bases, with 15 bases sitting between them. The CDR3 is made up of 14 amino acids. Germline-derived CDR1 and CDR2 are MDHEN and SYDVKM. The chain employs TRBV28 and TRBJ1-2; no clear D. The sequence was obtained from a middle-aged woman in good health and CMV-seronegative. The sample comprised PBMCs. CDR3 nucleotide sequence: TGTGCCAGCAGAGCCAGCAGGAGGATCTATGGCTACACCTTC. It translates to CASRASRRIYGYTF.